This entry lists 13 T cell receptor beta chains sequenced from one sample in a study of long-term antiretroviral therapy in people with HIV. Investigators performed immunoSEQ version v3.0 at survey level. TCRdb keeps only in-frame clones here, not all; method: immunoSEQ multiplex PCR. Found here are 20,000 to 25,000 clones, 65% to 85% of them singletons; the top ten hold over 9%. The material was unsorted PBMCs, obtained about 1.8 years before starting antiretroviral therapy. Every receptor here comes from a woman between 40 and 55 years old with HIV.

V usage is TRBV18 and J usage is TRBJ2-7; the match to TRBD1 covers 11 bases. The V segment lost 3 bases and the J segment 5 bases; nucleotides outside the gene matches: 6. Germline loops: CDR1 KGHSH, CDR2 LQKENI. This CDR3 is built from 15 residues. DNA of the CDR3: TGTGCCAGCTCACCTTTACCGGGACAGGGGGACGAGCAGTACTTC. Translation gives CASSPLPGQGDEQYF.

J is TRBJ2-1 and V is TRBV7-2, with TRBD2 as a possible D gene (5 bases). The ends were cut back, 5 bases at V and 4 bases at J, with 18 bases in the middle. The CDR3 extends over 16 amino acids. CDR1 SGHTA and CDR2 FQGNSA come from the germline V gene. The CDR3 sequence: CASSRGPTGEYNEQFF. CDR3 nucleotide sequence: TGTGCCAGCAGCCGAGGACCGACCGGGGAGTACAATGAGCAGTTCTTC.

CDR3 region: CASSGGRTLNYGYTF. Here the CDR3 DNA reads TGTGCCAGCAGCGGGGGACGGACTCTTAACTATGGCTACACCTTC. This chain connects TRBV9 to TRBJ1-2; TRBD1 is a possible D gene (5 bases). CDR1 and CDR2 (germline): SGDLS, YYNGEE. The CDR3 extends over 15 amino acids. Trimming removed 3 bases at V and 1 base at J, with 13 bases between.

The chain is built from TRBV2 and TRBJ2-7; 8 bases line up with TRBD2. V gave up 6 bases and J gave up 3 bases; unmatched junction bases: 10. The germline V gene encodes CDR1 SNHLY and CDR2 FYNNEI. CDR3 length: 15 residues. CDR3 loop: CASRDSSGRIYEQYF. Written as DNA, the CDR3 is TGTGCCAGCAGAGATTCTAGCGGGCGAATCTACGAGCAGTACTTC.

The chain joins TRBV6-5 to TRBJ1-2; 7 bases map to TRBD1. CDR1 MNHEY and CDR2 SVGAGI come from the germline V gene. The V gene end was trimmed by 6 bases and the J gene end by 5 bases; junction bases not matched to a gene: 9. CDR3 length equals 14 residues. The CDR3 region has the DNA TGTGCCAGCAGGACGACAGGGTTGGGGTATGGCTACACCTTC. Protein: CASRTTGLGYGYTF.

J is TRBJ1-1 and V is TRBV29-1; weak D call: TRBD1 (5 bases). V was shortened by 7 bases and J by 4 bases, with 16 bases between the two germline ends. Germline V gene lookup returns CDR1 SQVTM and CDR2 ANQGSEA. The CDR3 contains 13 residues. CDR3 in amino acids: CSADPGGGTEAFF. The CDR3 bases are TGCAGCGCCGACCCGGGGGGAGGCACTGAAGCTTTCTTT.

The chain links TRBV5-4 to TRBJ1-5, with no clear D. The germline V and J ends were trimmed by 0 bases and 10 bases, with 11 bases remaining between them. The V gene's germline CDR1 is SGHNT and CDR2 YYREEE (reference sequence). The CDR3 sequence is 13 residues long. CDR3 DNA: TGTGCCAGCAGCTTGGAACCCTTGTATCCCCAGCATTTT. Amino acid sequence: CASSLEPLYPQHF. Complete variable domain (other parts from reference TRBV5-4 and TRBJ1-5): ETGVTQSPTHLIKTRGQQVTLRCSSQSGHNTVSWYQQALGQGPQFIFQYYREEENGRGNFPPRFSGLQFPNYSSELNVNALELDDSALYLCASSLEPLYPQHFGDGTRLSIL.

CDR3 coding DNA: TGTGCCAGCAGCCAGGGCGGGGGGGCCTTAGATACGCAGTATTTT. It is translated as CASSQGGGALDTQYF. The chain recombines TRBV4-2 with TRBJ2-3; 9 nucleotides match TRBD2. CDR1 and CDR2 (germline): LGHNA, YNFKEQ. The ends lost 3 bases at V and 5 bases at J; junction bases unmatched: 6. The CDR3 loop spans 15 amino acids.

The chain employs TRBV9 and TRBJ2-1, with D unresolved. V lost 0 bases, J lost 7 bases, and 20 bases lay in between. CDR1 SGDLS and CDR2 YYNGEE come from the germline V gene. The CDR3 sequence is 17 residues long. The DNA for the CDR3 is TGTGCCAGCAGCGTAGGGTTAGGTAGGCCCCGGACGAATGAGCAGTTCTTC. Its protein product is CASSVGLGRPRTNEQFF.

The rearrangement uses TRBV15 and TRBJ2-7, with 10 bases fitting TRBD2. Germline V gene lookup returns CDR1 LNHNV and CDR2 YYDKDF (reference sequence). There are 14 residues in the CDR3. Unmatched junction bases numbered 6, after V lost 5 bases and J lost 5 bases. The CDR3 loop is CATSSSSGSHEQYF. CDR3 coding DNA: TGTGCCACCAGCTCGTCTAGCGGGAGCCACGAGCAGTACTTC. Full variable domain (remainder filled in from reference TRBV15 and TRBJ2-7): DAMVIQNPRYQVTQFGKPVTLSCSQTLNHNVMYWYQQKSSQAPKLLFHYYDKDFNNEADTPDNFQSRRPNTSFCFLDIRSPGLGDTAMYLCATSSSSGSHEQYFGPGTRLTVT.

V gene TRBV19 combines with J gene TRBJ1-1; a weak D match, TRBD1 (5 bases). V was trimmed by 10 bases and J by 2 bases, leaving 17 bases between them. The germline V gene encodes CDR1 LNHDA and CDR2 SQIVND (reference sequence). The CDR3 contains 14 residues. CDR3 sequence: CATLKGTANTEAFF. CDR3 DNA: TGTGCCACTCTAAAAGGGACTGCCAACACTGAAGCTTTCTTT. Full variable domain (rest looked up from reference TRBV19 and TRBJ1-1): DGGITQSPKYLFRKEGQNVTLSCEQNLNHDAMYWYRQDPGQGLRLIYYSQIVNDFQKGDIAEGYSVSREKKESFPLTVTSAQKNPTAFYLCATLKGTANTEAFFGQGTRLTVV.

This CDR3 reads CASSLRTGPEAFF. The CDR3, as DNA: TGTGCCAGCAGCTTACGGACAGGGCCAGAAGCTTTCTTT. The chain recombines TRBV5-6 with TRBJ1-1, with 8 nucleotides matching TRBD1. The CDR3 totals 13 residues. V shed 2 bases, J shed 8 bases, and the junction held 5 bases outside the gene matches. The V gene's germline CDR1 is SGHDT and CDR2 YYEEEE.

The CDR3 loop reads CASSSGTDRGEQYF. CDR3 DNA sequence: TGCGCCAGCAGCTCAGGGACGGATCGCGGGGAGCAGTACTTC. The chain joins TRBV5-1 to TRBJ2-7, with D perhaps being TRBD1 or TRBD2 (5 bases each). Germline CDR1 reads SGHRS; CDR2 reads YFSETQ. The V and J ends lost 3 bases and 7 bases respectively, with 17 bases between them. The CDR3 loop spans 14 amino acids. Full variable domain (outside the CDR3, taken from reference TRBV5-1 and TRBJ2-7): KAGVTQTPRYLIKTRGQQVTLSCSPISGHRSVSWYQQTPGQGLQFLFEYFSETQRNKGNFPGRFSGRQFSNSRSEMNVSTLELGDSALYLCASSSGTDRGEQYFGPGTRLTVT.